A single sample gave rise to the 10 T cell receptor beta chains below, sequenced in a study of monozygotic twins with cystic fibrosis. Repertoires were generated with immunoSEQ multiplex PCR, while TCRdb's copy carries only in-frame clones and drops some. The sample lists some 32,000 clones; 96% were seen once. The sample was blood. Receptors originate from a girl aged 2 to 9 with cystic fibrosis.

The gene calls are TRBV5-1 and TRBJ1-1, with 9 bases lining up with TRBD1. The CDR3 loop spans 18 amino acids. Germline CDR1 SGHRS, CDR2 YFSETQ. J gave up 0 bases and V 4 bases, and 13 bases lay outside the gene matches. The CDR3 DNA sequence: TGCGCCAGCAGCCCTCCTCGGACAGGGGATTACATGAACACTGAAGCTTTCTTT. Its translation is CASSPPRTGDYMNTEAFF.

This chain connects TRBV5-6 to TRBJ1-1, with TRBD1 matching 8 bases. Unmatched junction bases numbered 8, after V lost 4 bases and J lost 3 bases. This CDR3 contains 15 residues. Germline CDR1 and CDR2: SGHDT and YYEEEE. CDR3 nucleotide sequence: TGTGCCAGCAGCGCCGCGACAGGGGCTTACACTGAAGCTTTCTTT. Its protein product is CASSAATGAYTEAFF.

The chain joins TRBV19 to TRBJ2-2, with 7 bases aligning to TRBD1. The V segment lost 0 bases and the J segment 3 bases; nucleotides outside the gene matches: 13. Germline V gene lookup returns CDR1 LNHDA and CDR2 SQIVND (reference sequence). CDR3 size: 19 residues. CDR3 DNA: TGTGCCAGTAGTATAGAGCACAGTTGGGACAGAGCTGACACCGGGGAGCTGTTTTTT. Translation: CASSIEHSWDRADTGELFF.

This chain connects TRBV27 to TRBJ2-7; no clear D. The CDR3 is 14 residues long. The V gene's germline CDR1 is MNHEY and CDR2 SMNVEV (reference sequence). V was pared by 6 bases and J by 0 bases, with 12 bases between. CDR3 bases: TGTGCCAGCAGGATGTTCCCGGGCTCCTACGAGCAGTACTTC. Its translation is CASRMFPGSYEQYF.

The V gene is TRBV30, the J gene TRBJ2-7, with a weak D call TRBD2 (5 bases). CDR1 is GTSNPN, CDR2 SVGIG, per germline (reference sequence). CDR3 size: 11 residues. V lost 2 bases and J 3 bases, leaving 5 bases between the germline ends. The CDR3, as DNA: TGTGCCTGGAGTCGGGGCTACGAGCAGTACTTC. Residues: CAWSRGYEQYF.

The chain links TRBV21-1 to TRBJ2-7; the D call of TRBD2 is as the table states it, not checked on the DNA. TRBV21-1 corresponds to a pseudogene. There are 16 residues in the CDR3. CDR3 amino acids: CASSKATSDSSYEQYF. In DNA form, the CDR3 reads TGTGCCAGCAGCAAGGCGACTAGCGATAGCTCCTACGAGCAGTACTTC.

The J gene is TRBJ2-3, the V gene TRBV2; D gene unclear. V dropped 7 bases and J dropped 3 bases, with 14 bases sitting between them. CDR3 length equals 14 residues. Germline values: CDR1 SNHLY, CDR2 FYNNEI. The CDR3 nucleotides read TGTGCCAGCATCCCAGCCGGGTGGACAGATACGCAGTATTTT. It codes for CASIPAGWTDTQYF.

This rearrangement joins TRBV6-1 to TRBJ2-3, with a tentative D call TRBD1 (6 bases). There are 15 residues in the CDR3. V was clipped by 7 bases and J by 2 bases, with 16 bases between them. Germline CDR1 reads MNHNS; CDR2 reads SASEGT. DNA for the CDR3: TGTGCCAGCAAATCACGTGGGGGCCCCACAGATACGCAGTATTTT. It specifies CASKSRGGPTDTQYF.

The chain carries TRBV27 and TRBJ1-1; D not certain. CDR1 is MNHEY and CDR2 is SMNVEV in the germline V gene (reference sequence). The CDR3 sequence is 14 residues long. V gave up 0 bases and J gave up 4 bases, with 9 bases separating them. The CDR3 protein is CASSLSGGRTEAFF. DNA of the CDR3: TGTGCCAGCAGTTTATCAGGAGGACGCACTGAAGCTTTCTTT.

The CDR3 region is CASQKREGRRADTQYF. The DNA of the CDR3 is TGTGCCAGCCAGAAGCGGGAGGGCAGGCGAGCGGATACGCAGTATTTT. The rearrangement joins TRBV2 to TRBJ2-3; TRBD2 aligns across 10 bases. Germline V gene sequence: CDR1 SNHLY, CDR2 FYNNEI. Unmatched junction bases numbered 14, after V lost 8 bases and J lost 6 bases. The CDR3 runs 16 residues. Full variable domain (missing parts from reference TRBV2 and TRBJ2-3): EPEVTQTPSHQVTQMGQEVILRCVPISNHLYFYWYRQILGQKVEFLVSFYNNEISEKSEIFDDQFSVERPDGSNFTLKIRSTKLEDSAMYFCASQKREGRRADTQYFGPGTRLTVL.